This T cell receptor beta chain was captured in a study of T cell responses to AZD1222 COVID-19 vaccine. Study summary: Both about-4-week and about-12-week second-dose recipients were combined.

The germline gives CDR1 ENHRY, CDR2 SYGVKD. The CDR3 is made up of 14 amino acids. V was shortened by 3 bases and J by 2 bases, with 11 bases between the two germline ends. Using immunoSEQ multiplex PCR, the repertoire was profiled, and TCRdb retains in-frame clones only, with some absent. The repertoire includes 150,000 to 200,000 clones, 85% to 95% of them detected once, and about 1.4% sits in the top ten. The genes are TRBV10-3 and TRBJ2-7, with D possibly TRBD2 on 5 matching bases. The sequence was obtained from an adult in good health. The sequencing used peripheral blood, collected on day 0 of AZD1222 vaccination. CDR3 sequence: CAISESGEPYEQYF. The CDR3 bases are TGTGCCATCAGTGAATCTGGGGAGCCCTACGAGCAGTACTTC.